Listed here is a single TCR beta chain. No antigen is known for it. Distinct nucleotide sequences in the sample also encode this CDR3. A multiplex PCR was run with 60 Vbeta primers and 13 Jbeta primers. Measured with immunoSEQ multiplex PCR; TCRdb has only the in-frame clones, and not every one. The profile covers around 180,000 clones, with about 80% appearing a single time and roughly 0.5% taken by the ten largest. CDR1 is SGHAT, CDR2 FQNNGV, per germline. V lost 9 bases to trimming and J lost 7 bases, with 27 bases between them. The CDR3 covers 16 residues. The data stem from a study of cytomegalovirus exposure and HLA in healthy donors. Whole-study results and caveats: As was reported, the HLA-A and HLA-B alleles of most subjects were accurately predicted from TCR beta sequences.

The study sampled nominally healthy donors, though unrecorded immune exposures were likely. This sequence was found in a woman aged 45-59 years in good health and CMV-seronegative. Sequenced input: PBMCs. The chain links TRBV11-2 to TRBJ2-5; D perhaps matches TRBD2 (5 bases). The CDR3 sequence is CASRQPYMAGPRTQYF. In nucleotides, the CDR3 is TGTGCCAGTAGACAACCCTATATGGCGGGCCCCAGGACCCAGTACTTC. The variable domain in full, with the rest retrieved from reference TRBV11-2 and TRBJ2-5, is EAGVAQSPRYKIIEKRQSVAFWCNPISGHATLYWYQQILGQGPKLLIQFQNNGVVDDSQLPKDRFSAERLKGVDSTLKIQPAKLEDSAVYLCASRQPYMAGPRTQYFGPGTRLLVL.